This T cell receptor beta chain comes out of a study of blood T cell repertoires in COVID-19. Enrolled during active infection, Seattle patients were then followed longitudinally. The authors' processing: Nucleated cell counts were estimated from reference gene primer amplification. The assay was immunoSEQ multiplex PCR, and TCRdb's table has in-frame clones only and misses some. The V and J calls and the clone size are those of that table, but D and trimming were determined from the DNA. The sample lists 300,000 to 350,000 clones, 87% occurring once. This receptor was identified in a man aged 25-45 years with COVID-19, enrolled during active disease. Input material: peripheral blood.

CDR3 nucleotide sequence: TGTGCCAGCAGGCGAGGGCCTGAAGCTTTCTTT. This codes for CASRRGPEAFF. This chain connects TRBV28 to TRBJ1-1; D is undetermined. Trimming pared 6 bases from V and 6 bases from J, leaving 8 bases between. Germline V gene sequence: CDR1 MDHEN, CDR2 SYDVKM. The CDR3 is 11 residues long.